The entry that follows covers one T cell receptor beta chain sequence. This table comes from immunoSEQ multiplex PCR, and its TCRdb copy is limited to in-frame clones, with some not included. The sample lists fewer than 65,000 clones, 94% seen once, with around 0.31% in the top ten. The data derive from a study of T cell changes during pregnancy in multiple sclerosis. The V end was cut by 5 bases, the J end by 2 bases, with 15 bases between. This CDR3 contains 16 residues. Germline lookup yields CDR1 SGHAT and CDR2 FQNNGV. Sequences were derived from CD4+ T cells from peripheral blood mononuclear cells, sampled in the third trimester of pregnancy. The genes are TRBV11-2 and TRBJ2-2; D may be TRBD1 (6 bases). The sequence derives from a female donor with multiple sclerosis, enrolled in a pregnancy study. The CDR3 protein is CASSVVGTKNTGELFF. The CDR3 DNA sequence: TGTGCCAGCAGCGTGGTAGGGACAAAAAACACCGGGGAGCTGTTTTTT.